This T cell receptor beta chain is from a study of long-term antiretroviral therapy in people with HIV. This clone showed up just once. After removal of 4 bases from V and 8 bases from J, the junction contained 3 bases not matched to a gene. This CDR3 contains 13 residues. The germline gives CDR1 SGHRS, CDR2 YFSETQ. The immunoSEQ assay was v3.0, run at survey level. Measured with immunoSEQ multiplex PCR; TCRdb has only the in-frame clones, and not every one. The sample includes some 16,000 clones, roughly 95% of them seen just once. The genes are TRBV5-1 and TRBJ1-5; 10 nucleotides line up with TRBD1. The sample was unsorted PBMCs, taken 10 to 12 years after starting antiretroviral therapy. This clonotype originated in a man aged 25 to 40 with HIV. The CDR3 DNA sequence: TGCGCCAGCAGCATCGGACAGGGGGAGCCCCAGCATTTT. Residues: CASSIGQGEPQHF.